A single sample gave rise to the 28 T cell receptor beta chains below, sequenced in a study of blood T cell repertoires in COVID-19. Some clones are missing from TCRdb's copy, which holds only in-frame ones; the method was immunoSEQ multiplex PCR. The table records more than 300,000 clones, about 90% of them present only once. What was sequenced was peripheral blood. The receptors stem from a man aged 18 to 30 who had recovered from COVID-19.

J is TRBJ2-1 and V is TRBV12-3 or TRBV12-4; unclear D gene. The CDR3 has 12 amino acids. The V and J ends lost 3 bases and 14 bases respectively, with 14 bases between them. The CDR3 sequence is CASSLLRSNEFF. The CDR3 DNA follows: TGTGCCAGCAGTTTGTTACGGTCGAACGAGTTCTTC.

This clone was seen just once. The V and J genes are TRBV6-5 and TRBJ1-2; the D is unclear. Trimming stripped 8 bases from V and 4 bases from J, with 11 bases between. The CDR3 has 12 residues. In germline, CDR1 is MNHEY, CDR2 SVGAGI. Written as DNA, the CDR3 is TGTGCCAGCCGCGGGCATGGCTATGGCTACACCTTC. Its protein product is CASRGHGYGYTF.

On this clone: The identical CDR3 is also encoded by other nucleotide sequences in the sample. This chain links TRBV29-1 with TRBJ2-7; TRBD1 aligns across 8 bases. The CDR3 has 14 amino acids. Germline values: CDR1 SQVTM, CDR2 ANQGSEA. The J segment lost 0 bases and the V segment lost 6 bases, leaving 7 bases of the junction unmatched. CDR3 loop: CSVADRGSSYEQYF. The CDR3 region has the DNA TGCAGCGTCGCCGACAGGGGAAGCTCCTACGAGCAGTACTTC.

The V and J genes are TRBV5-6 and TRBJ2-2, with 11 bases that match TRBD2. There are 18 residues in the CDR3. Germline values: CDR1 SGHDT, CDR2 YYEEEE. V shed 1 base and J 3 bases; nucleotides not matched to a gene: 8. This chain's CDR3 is CASSLFVVGLADTGELFF. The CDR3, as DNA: TGTGCCAGCAGCTTGTTTGTAGTGGGACTAGCGGACACCGGGGAGCTGTTTTTT.

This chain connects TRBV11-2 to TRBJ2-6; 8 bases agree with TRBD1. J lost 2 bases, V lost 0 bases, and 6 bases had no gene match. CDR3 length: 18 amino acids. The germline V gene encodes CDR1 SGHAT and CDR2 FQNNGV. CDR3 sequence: CASSLDRQGATGANVLTF. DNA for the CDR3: TGTGCCAGCAGCTTAGATAGGCAGGGGGCTACTGGGGCCAACGTCCTGACTTTC.

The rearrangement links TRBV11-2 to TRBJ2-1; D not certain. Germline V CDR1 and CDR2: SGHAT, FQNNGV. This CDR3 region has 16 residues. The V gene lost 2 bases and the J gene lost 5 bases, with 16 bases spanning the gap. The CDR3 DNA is TGTGCCAGCAGCTTACCCAGGTCCAGTATTAACAATGAGCAGTTCTTC. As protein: CASSLPRSSINNEQFF.

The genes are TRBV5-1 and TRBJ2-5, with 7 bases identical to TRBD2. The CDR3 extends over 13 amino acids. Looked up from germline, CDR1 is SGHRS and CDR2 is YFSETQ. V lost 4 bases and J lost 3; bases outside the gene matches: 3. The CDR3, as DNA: TGCGCCAGCAGCGGGGGAGGGAAAGAGACCCAGTACTTC. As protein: CASSGGGKETQYF.

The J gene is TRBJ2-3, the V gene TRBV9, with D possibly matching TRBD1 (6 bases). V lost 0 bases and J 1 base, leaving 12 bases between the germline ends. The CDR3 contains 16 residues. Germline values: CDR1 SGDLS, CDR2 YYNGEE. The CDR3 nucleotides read TGTGCCAGCAGCGTAGAAACAGGGCAAGGCACAGATACGCAGTATTTT. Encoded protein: CASSVETGQGTDTQYF.

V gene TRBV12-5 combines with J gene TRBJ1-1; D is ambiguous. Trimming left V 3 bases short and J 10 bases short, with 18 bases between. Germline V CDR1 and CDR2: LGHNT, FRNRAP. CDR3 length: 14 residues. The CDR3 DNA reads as TGTGCTAGTGGTTTATTCGGGCCCGATGGAGGAGCTTTCTTT. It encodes CASGLFGPDGGAFF.

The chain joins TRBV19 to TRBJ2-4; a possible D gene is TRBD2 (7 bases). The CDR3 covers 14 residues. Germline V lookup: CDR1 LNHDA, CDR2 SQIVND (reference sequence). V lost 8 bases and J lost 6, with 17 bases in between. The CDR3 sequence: CASRAGGLVNIQYF. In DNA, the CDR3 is TGTGCCAGTCGGGCCGGGGGGCTGGTAAACATTCAGTACTTC.

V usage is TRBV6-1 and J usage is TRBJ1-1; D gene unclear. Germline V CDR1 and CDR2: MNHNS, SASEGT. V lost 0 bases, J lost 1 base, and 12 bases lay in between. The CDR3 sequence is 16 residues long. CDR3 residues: CASSEALRSGNTEAFF. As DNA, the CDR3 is TGTGCCAGCAGTGAAGCGCTTCGATCCGGGAACACTGAAGCTTTCTTT.

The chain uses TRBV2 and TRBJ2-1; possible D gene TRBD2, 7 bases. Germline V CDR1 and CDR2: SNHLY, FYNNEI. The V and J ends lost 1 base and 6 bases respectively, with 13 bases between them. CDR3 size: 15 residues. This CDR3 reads CASSEVGGVRNEQFF. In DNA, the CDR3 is TGTGCCAGCAGTGAAGTAGGGGGGGTTCGCAATGAGCAGTTCTTC.

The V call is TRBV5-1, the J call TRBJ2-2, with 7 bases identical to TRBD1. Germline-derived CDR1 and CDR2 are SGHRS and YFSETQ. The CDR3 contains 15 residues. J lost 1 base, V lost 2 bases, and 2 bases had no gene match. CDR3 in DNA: TGCGCCAGCAGCTTTTGGACAGGGAACACCGGGGAGCTGTTTTTT. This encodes CASSFWTGNTGELFF.

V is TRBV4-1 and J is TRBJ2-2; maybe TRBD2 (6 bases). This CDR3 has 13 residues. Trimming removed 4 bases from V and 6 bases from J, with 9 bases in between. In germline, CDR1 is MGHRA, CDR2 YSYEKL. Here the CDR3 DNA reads TGCGCCAGCAGCCCCAGACTAGCCGGGGAGCTGTTTTTT. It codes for CASSPRLAGELFF.

The CDR3 DNA reads TGTGCCTGGAGTCCTGCGGATACGCAGTATTTT. This encodes CAWSPADTQYF. V and J are TRBV30 and TRBJ2-3; D is undetermined. This CDR3 spans 11 amino acids. Trimming took 2 bases from V and 6 from J, leaving 6 bases between them. Germline V gene data show CDR1 as GTSNPN and CDR2 as SVGIG (reference sequence).

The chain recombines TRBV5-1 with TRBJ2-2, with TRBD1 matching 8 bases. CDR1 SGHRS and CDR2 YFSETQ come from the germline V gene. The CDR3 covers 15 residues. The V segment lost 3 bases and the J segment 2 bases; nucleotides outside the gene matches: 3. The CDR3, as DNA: TGCGCCAGCAGCTGGGACAGGTACAACACCGGGGAGCTGTTTTTT. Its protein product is CASSWDRYNTGELFF. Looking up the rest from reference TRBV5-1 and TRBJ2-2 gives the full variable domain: KAGVTQTPRYLIKTRGQQVTLSCSPISGHRSVSWYQQTPGQGLQFLFEYFSETQRNKGNFPGRFSGRQFSNSRSEMNVSTLELGDSALYLCASSWDRYNTGELFFGEGSRLTVL.

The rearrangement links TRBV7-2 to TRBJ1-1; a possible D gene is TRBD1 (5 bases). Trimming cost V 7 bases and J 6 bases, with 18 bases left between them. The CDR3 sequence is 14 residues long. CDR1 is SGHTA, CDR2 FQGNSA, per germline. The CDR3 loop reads CASTLGGGWAEAFF. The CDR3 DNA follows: TGTGCCAGCACCCTGGGGGGGGGATGGGCTGAAGCTTTCTTT.

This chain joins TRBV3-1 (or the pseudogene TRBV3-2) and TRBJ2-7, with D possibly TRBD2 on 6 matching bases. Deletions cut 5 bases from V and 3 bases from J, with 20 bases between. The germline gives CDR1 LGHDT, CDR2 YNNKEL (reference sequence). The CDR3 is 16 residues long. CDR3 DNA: TGTGCCAGCAGCGCGGGACTCGCCTTGCTAAACTACGAGCAGTACTTC. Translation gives CASSAGLALLNYEQYF.

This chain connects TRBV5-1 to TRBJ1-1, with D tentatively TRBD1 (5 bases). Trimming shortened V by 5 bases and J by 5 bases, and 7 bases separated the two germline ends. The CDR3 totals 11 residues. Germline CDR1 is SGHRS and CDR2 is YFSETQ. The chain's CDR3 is CASSAGTEAFF. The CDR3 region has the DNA TGCGCCAGCAGTGCAGGGACTGAAGCTTTCTTT.

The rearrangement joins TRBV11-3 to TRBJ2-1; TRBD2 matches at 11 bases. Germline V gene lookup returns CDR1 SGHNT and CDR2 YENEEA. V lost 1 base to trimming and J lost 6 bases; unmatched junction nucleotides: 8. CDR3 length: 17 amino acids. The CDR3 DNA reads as TGTGCCAGCAGCTTAGGGGTAGCGGGAGGGCAATTCAATGAGCAGTTCTTC. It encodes CASSLGVAGGQFNEQFF.

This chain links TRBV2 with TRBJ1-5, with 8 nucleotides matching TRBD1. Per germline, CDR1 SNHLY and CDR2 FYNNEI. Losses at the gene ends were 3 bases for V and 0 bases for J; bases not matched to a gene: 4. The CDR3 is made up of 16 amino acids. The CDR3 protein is CASSEGTGVSNQPQHF. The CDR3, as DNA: TGTGCCAGCAGTGAGGGGACAGGAGTTAGCAATCAGCCCCAGCATTTT.

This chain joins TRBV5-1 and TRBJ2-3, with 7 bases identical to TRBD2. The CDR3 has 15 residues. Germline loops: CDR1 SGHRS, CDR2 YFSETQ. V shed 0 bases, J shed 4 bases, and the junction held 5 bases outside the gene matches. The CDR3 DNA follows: TGCGCCAGCAGCTTGGCTGGTCGGGAGGCAGATACGCAGTATTTT. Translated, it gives CASSLAGREADTQYF.

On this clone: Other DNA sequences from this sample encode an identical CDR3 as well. The chain's CDR3 is CASSRDRGNQPQHF. The DNA for the CDR3 is TGTGCCAGCAGCCGAGACAGGGGCAATCAGCCCCAGCATTTT. The genes are TRBV6-5 and TRBJ1-5; 7 bases map to TRBD1. This CDR3 is built from 14 residues. The trim removed 6 bases at V and 2 bases at J, leaving 4 bases unmatched. Per the germline V gene, CDR1 is MNHEY and CDR2 is SVGAGI.

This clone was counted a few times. The CDR3 is CASSLGTAYGYTF. DNA for the CDR3: TGTGCCAGCAGCTTGGGGACAGCATATGGCTACACCTTC. The chain joins TRBV5-4 to TRBJ1-2, with D possibly TRBD1 on 6 matching bases. V lost 0 bases and J 5 bases, leaving 8 bases between the germline ends. Germline CDR1 is SGHNT and CDR2 is YYREEE (reference sequence). The CDR3 contains 13 residues. Looking up the rest from reference TRBV5-4 and TRBJ1-2 gives the full variable domain: ETGVTQSPTHLIKTRGQQVTLRCSSQSGHNTVSWYQQALGQGPQFIFQYYREEENGRGNFPPRFSGLQFPNYSSELNVNALELDDSALYLCASSLGTAYGYTFGSGTRLTVV.

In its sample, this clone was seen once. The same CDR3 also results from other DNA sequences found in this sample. CDR3 sequence (DNA): TGTGCCAGCAGTAGGGACAGGAGCTCCTACAATGAGCAGTTCTTC. This encodes CASSRDRSSYNEQFF. The chain couples TRBV2 to TRBJ2-1; 8 bases map to TRBD1. This CDR3 has 15 residues. CDR1 SNHLY and CDR2 FYNNEI come from the germline V gene. The junction had 3 bases not matched to a gene; V was cut back by 5 bases and J by 0 bases.

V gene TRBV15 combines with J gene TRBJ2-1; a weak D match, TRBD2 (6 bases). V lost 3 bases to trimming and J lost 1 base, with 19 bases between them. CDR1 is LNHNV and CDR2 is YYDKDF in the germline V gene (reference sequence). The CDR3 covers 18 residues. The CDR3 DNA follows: TGTGCCACCAGCAGGGAGGGAAATACAGGAACTTCCTACAATGAGCAGTTCTTC. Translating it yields CATSREGNTGTSYNEQFF.

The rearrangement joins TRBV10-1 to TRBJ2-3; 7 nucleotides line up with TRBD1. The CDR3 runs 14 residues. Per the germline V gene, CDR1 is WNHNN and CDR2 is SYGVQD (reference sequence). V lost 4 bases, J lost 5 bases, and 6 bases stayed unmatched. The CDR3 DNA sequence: TGCGCCAGCAGTGGGCAGGGGGTGGGAGATACGCAGTATTTT. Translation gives CASSGQGVGDTQYF.

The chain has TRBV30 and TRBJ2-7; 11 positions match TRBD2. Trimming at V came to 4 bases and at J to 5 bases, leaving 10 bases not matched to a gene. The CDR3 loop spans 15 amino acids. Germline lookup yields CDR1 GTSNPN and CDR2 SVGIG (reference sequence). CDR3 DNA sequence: TGTGCCTGGACCACCGCCCTAGCGGGAGGCCACGAGCAGTACTTC. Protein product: CAWTTALAGGHEQYF.